This passage covers 3 T cell receptor beta chains from one sample sequenced in a study of naive and memory T cell subsets. Two oligonucleotides, mixed equimolar, formed the beta constant-region primer covering TRBC1 and TRBC2. TCRdb passed the UMI-ligation and nested PCR reads through MiXCR, listing each CDR3 protein once. The data show roughly 140,000 distinct CDR3 sequences, about 17% seen once. The sample consisted of naive CD4+ T cells from blood. Receptors were obtained from a human donor in good health.

The chain combines TRBV6-2 or TRBV6-3 with TRBJ2-1, with 7 bases aligning to TRBD2. This CDR3 is built from 16 residues. Per the germline V gene, CDR1 is MNHEY and CDR2 is SVGEGT. J gave up 7 bases and V 1 base, and 10 bases lay outside the gene matches. CDR3 bases: TGTGCCAGCAGTTACTTGCCGGGACTACCCGGGAATGAGCAGTTCTTC. Amino acid sequence: CASSYLPGLPGNEQFF.

The chain uses TRBV5-4 and TRBJ2-7; D possibly corresponds to TRBD2 (7 bases). The CDR3 loop spans 16 amino acids. Germline V gives CDR1 SGHNT, CDR2 YYREEE (reference sequence). V lost 3 bases, J lost 4 bases, and 20 bases lay in between. The CDR3 sequence is CASSSGGGRDLYEQYF. The CDR3 nucleotides read TGTGCCAGCAGCTCTGGGGGGGGGCGGGATCTTTACGAGCAGTACTTC.

V usage is TRBV4-1 and J usage is TRBJ2-1, with D unresolved. This CDR3 contains 12 residues. Germline values: CDR1 MGHRA, CDR2 YSYEKL. V lost 3 bases, J lost 8 bases, and 8 bases lay in between. CDR3: CASSHPFDEQFF. The CDR3 bases are TGCGCCAGCAGCCACCCATTCGATGAGCAGTTCTTC.